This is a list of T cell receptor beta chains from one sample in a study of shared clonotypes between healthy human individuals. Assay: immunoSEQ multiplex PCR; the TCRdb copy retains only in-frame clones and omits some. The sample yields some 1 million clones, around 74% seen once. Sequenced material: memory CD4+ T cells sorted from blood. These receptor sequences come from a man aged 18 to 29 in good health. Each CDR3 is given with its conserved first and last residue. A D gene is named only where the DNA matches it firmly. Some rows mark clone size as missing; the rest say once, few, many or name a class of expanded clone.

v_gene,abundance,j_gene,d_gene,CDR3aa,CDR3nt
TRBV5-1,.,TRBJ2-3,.,CASRQETTASEYF,TGCGCCAGCAGGCAGGAAACGACCGCATCAGAGTATTTT
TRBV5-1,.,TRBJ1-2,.,CASSFDPNYGYTF,TGCGCCAGCAGCTTTGATCCTAACTATGGCTACACCTTC
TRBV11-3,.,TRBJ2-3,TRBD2,CASSLDGLGGTDTQYF,TGTGCCAGCAGCTTAGACGGACTAGGGGGCACAGATACGCAGTATTTT
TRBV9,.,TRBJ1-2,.,CASSVDRVQDGYTF,TGTGCCAGCAGCGTAGACAGGGTCCAAGATGGCTACACCTTC
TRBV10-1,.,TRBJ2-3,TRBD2,CASSFSSGGTDTQYF,TGCGCCAGCAGTTTCTCTAGCGGGGGCACAGATACGCAGTATTTT
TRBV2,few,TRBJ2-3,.,CASSERGTDTQYF,TGTGCCAGCAGTGAAAGGGGGACAGATACGCAGTATTTT
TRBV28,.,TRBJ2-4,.,CASSGAASLAKNIQYF,TGTGCCAGCAGTGGGGCGGCTTCTCTAGCCAAAAACATTCAGTACTTC
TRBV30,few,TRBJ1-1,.,CAWSDFATEAFF,TGTGCCTGGAGTGACTTCGCCACTGAAGCTTTCTTT
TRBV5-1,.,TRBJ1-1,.,CASSLGGIGNTEAFF,TGCGCCAGCAGCTTGGGTGGGATAGGGAACACTGAAGCTTTCTTT
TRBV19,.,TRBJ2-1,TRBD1,CASSMDRKIGDEQFF,TGTGCCAGTAGTATGGACAGGAAGATCGGGGATGAGCAGTTCTTC
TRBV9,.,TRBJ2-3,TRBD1,CASSVLQGAGDTQYF,TGTGCCAGCAGCGTCCTGCAGGGGGCAGGAGATACGCAGTATTTT
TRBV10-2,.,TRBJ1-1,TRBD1,CASKPGTGALGEAFF,TGCGCCAGCAAACCTGGGACAGGGGCGCTGGGTGAAGCTTTCTTT
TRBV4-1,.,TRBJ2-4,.,CASSQDRVDPRRLAKNIQYF,TGCGCCAGCAGCCAAGACCGGGTGGACCCCCGAAGGCTGGCCAAAAACATTCAGTACTTC
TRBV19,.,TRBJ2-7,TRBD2,CATGRRYEQYF,TGTGCCACCGGGAGGAGGTACGAGCAGTACTTC
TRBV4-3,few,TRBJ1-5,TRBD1,CASSQDVGTGFQPQHF,TGCGCCAGCAGCCAAGATGTGGGGACAGGGTTTCAGCCCCAGCATTTT
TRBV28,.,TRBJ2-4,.,CASSLLGVGAKNIQYF,TGTGCCAGCAGTTTATTAGGGGTTGGAGCCAAAAACATTCAGTACTTC
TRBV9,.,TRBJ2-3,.,CASSVLVPGGEQYF,TGTGCCAGCAGCGTCTTAGTGCCCGGAGGGGAGCAGTATTTT
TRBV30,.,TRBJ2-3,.,CAWSVGGFLGTDTQYF,TGTGCCTGGAGTGTTGGTGGTTTCTTAGGCACAGATACGCAGTATTTT
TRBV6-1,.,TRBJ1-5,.,CASSERPGYSNQPQHF,TGTGCCAGCAGTGAAAGGCCAGGGTATAGCAATCAGCCCCAGCATTTT
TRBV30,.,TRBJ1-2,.,CAWSVSSGNYGYTF,TGTGCCTGGAGTGTCTCGTCGGGGAACTATGGCTACACCTTC
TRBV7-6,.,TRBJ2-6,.,CALLGLSGANVLTF,TGTGCCCTCCTAGGGCTCTCTGGGGCCAACGTCCTGACTTTC
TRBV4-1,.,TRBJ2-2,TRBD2,CASSQPSGTSGGSGGELFF,TGCGCCAGCAGCCAACCTTCCGGGACTAGCGGGGGGTCCGGCGGGGAGCTGTTTTTT
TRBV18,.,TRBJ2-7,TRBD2,CASSPPVRNSGVGYEQYF,TGTGCCAGCTCACCACCGGTTCGAAATAGCGGGGTGGGTTACGAGCAGTACTTC
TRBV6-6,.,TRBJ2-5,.,CASSSPGVQETQYF,TGTGCCAGCAGCTCGCCGGGGGTCCAAGAGACCCAGTACTTC
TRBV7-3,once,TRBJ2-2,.,CASSPAGAHTGELFF,TGTGCCAGCAGTCCCGCGGGGGCTCACACCGGGGAGCTGTTTTTT
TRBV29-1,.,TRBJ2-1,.,CSSARGGDNEQFF,TGCAGCTCAGCGAGGGGTGGGGACAATGAGCAGTTCTTC
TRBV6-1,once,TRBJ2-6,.,CASSEEVYGANVLTF,TGTGCCAGCAGTGAAGAGGTGTACGGGGCCAACGTCCTGACTTTC
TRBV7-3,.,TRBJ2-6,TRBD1,CASSRQGSGANVLTF,TGTGCCAGCAGCCGACAGGGGTCTGGGGCCAACGTCCTGACTTTC
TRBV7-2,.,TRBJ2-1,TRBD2,CASRITSGSVEQFF,TGTGCCAGCAGGATTACTAGCGGGAGTGTTGAGCAGTTCTTC
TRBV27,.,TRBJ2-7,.,CASSWGEPTAYGQYF,TGTGCCAGCAGTTGGGGGGAACCCACTGCCTACGGGCAGTACTTC
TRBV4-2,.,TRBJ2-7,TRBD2,CASSQDLAAGVGEQYF,TGTGCCAGCAGCCAAGATTTGGCAGCGGGAGTCGGAGAGCAGTACTTC
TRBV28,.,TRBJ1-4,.,CASSLNMGEKLFF,TGTGCCAGCAGTTTAAACATGGGTGAAAAACTGTTTTTT
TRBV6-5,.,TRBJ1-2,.,CASSYSSSAKYGYTF,TGTGCCAGCAGTTACTCAAGCTCCGCGAAGTATGGCTACACCTTC
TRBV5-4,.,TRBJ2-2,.,CASSLDGNTGELFF,TGTGCCAGCAGCTTGGACGGAAACACCGGGGAGCTGTTTTTT
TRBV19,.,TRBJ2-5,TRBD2,CASSKLAGGTGETQYF,TGTGCCAGTAGCAAACTAGCGGGAGGGACCGGAGAGACCCAGTACTTC
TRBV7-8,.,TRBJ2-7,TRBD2,CASSLDISGSKDEQYF,TGTGCCAGCAGCTTAGATATTAGCGGGAGCAAGGACGAGCAGTACTTC
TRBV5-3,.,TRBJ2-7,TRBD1,CARSTHTIRQGCEQYF,TGTGCCAGAAGCACTCACACTATAAGACAGGGTTGCGAGCAGTACTTC
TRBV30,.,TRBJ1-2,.,CAWRLNYGYTF,TGTGCCTGGCGGCTTAACTATGGCTACACCTTC
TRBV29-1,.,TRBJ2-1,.,CSVEGGGNEQFF,TGCAGCGTTGAAGGGGGTGGGAATGAGCAGTTCTTC
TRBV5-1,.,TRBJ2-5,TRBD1,CASASEGARSETQYF,TGCGCCAGCGCCTCCGAGGGGGCGCGTTCGGAGACCCAGTACTTC
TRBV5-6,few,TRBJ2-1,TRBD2,CASSLGTSAQFF,TGTGCCAGCAGCTTGGGGACTAGCGCCCAGTTCTTC